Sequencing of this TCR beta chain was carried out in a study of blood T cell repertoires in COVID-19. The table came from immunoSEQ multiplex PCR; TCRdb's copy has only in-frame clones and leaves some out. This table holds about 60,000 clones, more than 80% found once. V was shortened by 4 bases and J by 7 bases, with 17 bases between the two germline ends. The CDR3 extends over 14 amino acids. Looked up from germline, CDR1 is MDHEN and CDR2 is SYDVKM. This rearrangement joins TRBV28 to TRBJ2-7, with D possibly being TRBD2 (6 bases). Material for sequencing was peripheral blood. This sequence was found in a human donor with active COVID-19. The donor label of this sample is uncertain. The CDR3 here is CASSSQGLAWEQYF. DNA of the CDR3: TGTGCCAGCAGTTCCCAGGGACTGGCTTGGGAGCAGTACTTC.